The present T cell receptor beta chain was sequenced within a study of response to subunit inactivated influenza vaccine. Study-level findings and limits: The authors suggested that few new T cells are recruited per seasonal influenza vaccination.

TCRdb analysed the RT-PCR reads with MiXCR anew, one entry per CDR3 protein. The sample carries around 480,000 distinct CDR3 sequences, approximately 16% recorded once. Germline CDR1 and CDR2: MGHDK and SYGVNS. The CDR3 consists of 15 residues. Germline trimming cut 5 bases from V and 4 bases from J; bases unmatched to any gene: 4. About this clonotype: Antigen unknown.

The rearrangement links TRBV25-1 to TRBJ2-5; 13 bases match TRBD2. This TCR came from a man between 50 and 75 years old who received an inactivated influenza vaccine. The starting material was CD4+ T cells sorted from PBMCs, obtained less than 30 months after vaccination. The CDR3 is CASSRGLAGTETQYF. The CDR3 region has the DNA TGTGCCAGCAGTCGGGGACTAGCGGGGACAGAGACCCAGTACTTC.